The 10 T cell receptor beta chains given below trace back to one sample, sequenced in a study of blood T cell repertoires in COVID-19. Generated by immunoSEQ multiplex PCR, the TCRdb table keeps only in-frame clones and is missing some. The repertoire holds some 120,000 clones, with roughly three quarters as singletons. The specimen was peripheral blood. These receptors came from a man aged 40-49 years with active or convalescent COVID-19.

The CDR3 sequence: CASSLPSGRSNTGELFF. CDR3 in DNA: TGTGCCAGCAGCTTACCTAGCGGGAGAAGCAACACCGGGGAGCTGTTTTTT. This chain uses TRBV5-4 with TRBJ2-2; 10 bases align to TRBD2. The CDR3 has 17 amino acids. V was pared by 2 bases and J by 2 bases, with 6 bases of the junction left unmatched. Looked up from germline, CDR1 is SGHNT and CDR2 is YYREEE (reference sequence).

The V gene is TRBV19, the J gene TRBJ1-1; 7 nucleotides align to TRBD1. Per germline, CDR1 LNHDA and CDR2 SQIVND (reference sequence). This CDR3 region has 18 residues. J gave up 1 base and V 8 bases, and 19 bases lay outside the gene matches. CDR3 DNA: TGTGCCAGTGTCGGACAGGTAGGGGATCTACAACGGAACACTGAAGCTTTCTTT. Amino acids: CASVGQVGDLQRNTEAFF.

Worth noting for this clone: Other DNA variants within this sample encode the same CDR3. The chain joins TRBV3-1 (or the pseudogene TRBV3-2) to TRBJ1-5, with D possibly being TRBD1 (5 bases). CDR3 size: 13 residues. Germline values: CDR1 LGHDT, CDR2 YNNKEL (reference sequence). V was trimmed by 4 bases and J by 2 bases, leaving 6 bases between them. CDR3: CASSPGGNQPQHF. DNA for the CDR3: TGTGCCAGCAGCCCGGGGGGCAATCAGCCCCAGCATTTT.

On this clone: At the DNA level, this CDR3 is encoded by other sequences in the same sample as well. The rearrangement uses TRBV19 and TRBJ2-1; D is ambiguous. Germline assignment: CDR1 LNHDA and CDR2 SQIVND (reference sequence). The CDR3 totals 15 residues. V was shortened by 1 base and J by 0 bases, with 7 bases between the two germline ends. CDR3 residues: CASSIGLSSYNEQFF. CDR3 DNA: TGTGCCAGTAGTATAGGGTTGAGCTCCTACAATGAGCAGTTCTTC.

The chain has TRBV24-1 and TRBJ1-5; D perhaps matches TRBD1 (5 bases). There are 15 residues in the CDR3. Germline CDR1 and CDR2: KGHDR and SFDVKD. V lost 4 bases and J 7 bases, leaving 16 bases between the germline ends. The CDR3 is CATSDALGGIQPQHF. In nucleotides, the CDR3 is TGTGCCACCAGTGACGCCCTCGGGGGGATCCAGCCCCAGCATTTT.

The chain combines TRBV5-1 with TRBJ1-2; 8 bases fit TRBD1. This CDR3 is built from 13 residues. Trimming removed 4 bases from V and 2 bases from J; junction bases left unmatched: 1. CDR1 and CDR2 (germline): SGHRS, YFSETQ. The CDR3 is CASSPGGNYGYTF. CDR3 nucleotides: TGCGCCAGCAGCCCAGGGGGCAACTATGGCTACACCTTC.

This clone was seen a handful of times. The chain couples TRBV12-5 to TRBJ1-1; 8 bases map to TRBD1. Per germline, CDR1 LGHNT and CDR2 FRNRAP. CDR3 length equals 14 residues. Trimming took 4 bases from V and 5 from J; bases not matched to a gene: 6. The CDR3: CASGSTGVGTEAFF. DNA of the CDR3: TGTGCTAGTGGTTCGACAGGGGTAGGGACTGAAGCTTTCTTT. The variable domain in full, with the rest retrieved from reference TRBV12-5 and TRBJ1-1, is DARVTQTPRHKVTEMGQEVTMRCQPILGHNTVFWYRQTMMQGLELLAYFRNRAPLDDSGMPKDRFSAEMPDATLATLKIQPSEPRDSAVYFCASGSTGVGTEAFFGQGTRLTVV.

The rearrangement joins TRBV30 to TRBJ1-3, with D possibly TRBD1 on 5 matching bases. The CDR3 totals 18 residues. Germline assignment: CDR1 GTSNPN and CDR2 SVGIG (reference sequence). Trimming stripped 2 bases from V and 2 bases from J, with 22 bases between. In DNA form, the CDR3 reads TGTGCCTGGAGTCACCGGACACTCACCTTTCTAACTGGAAACACCATATATTTT. Protein: CAWSHRTLTFLTGNTIYF.

This clone turned up a few times. This sequence joins TRBV28 and TRBJ1-1, with D possibly TRBD1 on 6 matching bases. Germline assignment: CDR1 MDHEN and CDR2 SYDVKM. Between the trimmed V and J ends, which lost 6 bases and 8 bases, there was a span of 13 bases. The CDR3 consists of 12 residues. The chain's CDR3 is CASRVQTGEAFF. CDR3 nucleotides: TGTGCCAGCAGAGTCCAAACAGGGGAAGCTTTCTTT.

The rearrangement links TRBV5-1 to TRBJ2-1; 10 bases map to TRBD2. Germline-derived CDR1 and CDR2 are SGHRS and YFSETQ. The length of the CDR3 is 16 residues. After removal of 0 bases from V and 4 bases from J, the junction contained 4 bases not matched to a gene. CDR3 DNA sequence: TGCGCCAGCAGCTTGGAGGGGACTAGCGTTTACAATGAGCAGTTCTTC. Its translation is CASSLEGTSVYNEQFF.